Below are 17 T cell receptor beta chains sequenced from a single sample in a study of T-cell reconstitution after alpha-beta-depleted transplantation in children. Molecular barcoding with unique molecular identifiers was used for the TCRbeta library. MiXCR, applied by TCRdb to the PCR reads, yields one record per CDR3 protein. Among about 98,000 distinct CDR3 sequences listed, 23% were seen once. Sequenced here: PBMCs, sampled before TCRalphabeta/CD19-depleted stem cell transplant. The receptor set was obtained from a boy aged 2 to 9 with acute lymphoblastic leukemia, due to receive a stem cell transplant.

This clonotype was observed a handful of times. The chain carries TRBV6-2 or TRBV6-3 and TRBJ2-1; 7 bases agree with TRBD2. Trimming took 5 bases from V and 2 from J; bases not matched to a gene: 3. This CDR3 is 14 amino acids long. Germline V gene lookup returns CDR1 MNHEY and CDR2 SVGEGT. The CDR3 bases are TGTGCCAGCAGTGCGGGAGCCACCTACAATGAGCAGTTCTTC. Amino acids: CASSAGATYNEQFF.

This clonotype came up a few times. It is unclear where the CDR3 begins or ends on the DNA, so no DNA is shown, and the CDR3 is as TCRdb lists it. The CDR3 region is CASSFLAGTDTQYF. This sequence joins TRBV12-3 or TRBV12-4 and TRBJ2-3. The CDR3 totals 14 residues, both ends included.

This clonotype was detected many times. V usage is TRBV3-1 and J usage is TRBJ2-3; TRBD2 matches at 8 bases. Germline V gene data show CDR1 as LGHDT and CDR2 as YNNKEL (reference sequence). J was trimmed by 4 bases and V by 0 bases; bases with no gene match: 3. The CDR3 is made up of 15 amino acids. The CDR3, as DNA: TGTGCCAGCAGCCAAGAACTAGCGGAGTCAGATACGCAGTATTTT. Amino acid sequence: CASSQELAESDTQYF.

V and J are TRBV12-3 or TRBV12-4 and TRBJ1-1; 9 positions match TRBD1. This CDR3 has 14 residues. Trimming took 7 bases from V and 12 from J; bases not matched to a gene: 15. This CDR3 is CASTLSRTGDGTFF. As DNA, the CDR3 is TGTGCCAGCACCCTCTCCCGGACAGGGGACGGAACTTTCTTT.

This clonotype appeared a few times. The DNA for the CDR3 is TGTGCCAGCCGCCTCTCTACCGGGGGGCTAGGGGACACTGAAGCTTTCTTT. The encoded protein is CASRLSTGGLGDTEAFF. This sequence joins TRBV27 and TRBJ1-1; D is perhaps TRBD1 (6 bases). CDR1 is MNHEY, CDR2 SMNVEV, per germline (reference sequence). V was clipped by 8 bases and J by 3 bases, with 25 bases between them. The CDR3 contains 17 residues.

There are a few counts of this clonotype. The chain is built from TRBV5-1 and TRBJ2-3; the D gene is possibly TRBD1 (5 bases). V lost 4 bases to trimming and J lost 6 bases, with 24 bases between them. CDR3 length: 17 residues. Germline loops: CDR1 SGHRS, CDR2 YFSETQ. CDR3 in DNA: TGCGCCAGCAGCCCCCAGCAGGACAATTTGAAGGGTGATACGCAGTATTTT. Amino acids: CASSPQQDNLKGDTQYF.

The chain has TRBV4-1 and TRBJ2-7, with D possibly matching TRBD1 (6 bases). Trimming shortened V by 4 bases and J by 2 bases, and 12 bases separated the two germline ends. CDR3 length equals 14 residues. The germline V gene has CDR1 MGHRA and CDR2 YSYEKL. CDR3 sequence (DNA): TGCGCCAGCAGCCTCAGACAGGCACCCTACGAGCAGTACTTC. Translated: CASSLRQAPYEQYF.

This clonotype was detected ten times or more. As DNA, the CDR3 is TGTGCCAGCAGTTTAGGGAGTGATCCCTACTCCTACGAGCAGTACTTC. Amino acid sequence: CASSLGSDPYSYEQYF. The genes are TRBV27 and TRBJ2-7; weak D call: TRBD2 (5 bases). Germline CDR1 and CDR2: MNHEY and SMNVEV (reference sequence). CDR3 length equals 16 residues. Trimming pared 2 bases from V and 0 bases from J, leaving 14 bases between.

The V gene is TRBV5-1, the J gene TRBJ2-1; no definite D call. Trimming pared 1 base from V and 7 bases from J, leaving 9 bases between. The CDR3 contains 13 residues. Germline values: CDR1 SGHRS, CDR2 YFSETQ. This CDR3 is CASSLTYKNEQFF. As DNA, the CDR3 is TGCGCCAGCAGCTTGACCTATAAGAATGAGCAGTTCTTC.

The J gene is TRBJ2-5, the V gene TRBV7-9; the match to TRBD1 covers 7 bases. The germline gives CDR1 SEHNR, CDR2 FQNEAQ (reference sequence). Germline trimming cut 5 bases from V and 2 bases from J; bases unmatched to any gene: 5. The CDR3 spans 14 residues. The CDR3 DNA reads as TGTGCCAGCAGCCCTGGGACAGAACAAGAGACCCAGTACTTC. Translation: CASSPGTEQETQYF.

The chain is built from TRBV28 and TRBJ1-1; D not certain. Trimming took 4 bases from V and 5 from J, leaving 14 bases between them. The CDR3 spans 14 residues. Germline V gene lookup returns CDR1 MDHEN and CDR2 SYDVKM. CDR3 DNA sequence: TGTGCCAGCAGTTCAGGACTCTGGAAGACTGAAGCTTTCTTT. Translating gives CASSSGLWKTEAFF.

The chain uses TRBV5-4 and TRBJ2-3; TRBD1 is a possible D gene (6 bases). Germline CDR1 is SGHNT and CDR2 is YYREEE (reference sequence). The CDR3 runs 14 residues. V shed 4 bases and J shed 2 bases, with 11 bases lying between them. CDR3: CASSPGQNTDTQYF. Written as DNA, the CDR3 is TGTGCCAGCAGCCCCGGACAGAACACAGATACGCAGTATTTT.

This clonotype was seen a single time. V and J are TRBV9 and TRBJ1-3, with D tentatively TRBD1 (6 bases). The germline V gene has CDR1 SGDLS and CDR2 YYNGEE. The CDR3 sequence is 16 residues long. Trimming pared 5 bases from V and 0 bases from J, leaving 15 bases between. This CDR3 reads CASSPPGVNSGNTIYF. CDR3 coding DNA: TGTGCCAGCAGTCCGCCAGGGGTAAACTCTGGAAACACCATATATTTT.

In this sample, this clonotype turned up many times. The CDR3 spells CAISEFGAEGPKNIQYF. The CDR3 DNA reads as TGTGCCATCAGTGAGTTTGGAGCGGAGGGGCCAAAAAACATTCAGTACTTC. The chain has TRBV10-3 and TRBJ2-4, with D maybe TRBD2 (6 bases). The V gene lost 1 base and the J gene lost 4 bases, with 17 bases spanning the gap. Germline V CDR1 and CDR2: ENHRY, SYGVKD. The CDR3 contains 17 residues.

This clonotype was found a few times. The CDR3 sequence: CASSPFGRGTEAFF. DNA of the CDR3: TGTGCCAGCAGCCCATTCGGACGCGGCACTGAAGCTTTCTTT. The chain is built from TRBV3-1 and TRBJ1-1; D remains unclear. The CDR3 is made up of 14 amino acids. Trimming left V 4 bases short and J 4 bases short, with 13 bases between. In germline, CDR1 is LGHDT, CDR2 YNNKEL (reference sequence).

J is TRBJ1-5 and V is TRBV9; TRBD1 might be the D (5 bases). CDR3 length: 14 residues. Trimming removed 4 bases at V and 8 bases at J, with 16 bases between. Germline CDR1 is SGDLS and CDR2 is YYNGEE. The CDR3 DNA follows: TGTGCCAGCAGCCCGAGACCGGGACGGGAGCCCCAGCATTTT. This gives the protein CASSPRPGREPQHF.

The V gene is TRBV28, the J gene TRBJ2-2; weak D call: TRBD1 (5 bases). Germline V lookup: CDR1 MDHEN, CDR2 SYDVKM. The CDR3 totals 15 residues. Trimming removed 3 bases at V and 6 bases at J, with 14 bases between. CDR3 amino acids: CASSLIGVGSGELFF. DNA for the CDR3: TGTGCCAGCAGTTTGATAGGGGTTGGATCCGGGGAGCTGTTTTTT.